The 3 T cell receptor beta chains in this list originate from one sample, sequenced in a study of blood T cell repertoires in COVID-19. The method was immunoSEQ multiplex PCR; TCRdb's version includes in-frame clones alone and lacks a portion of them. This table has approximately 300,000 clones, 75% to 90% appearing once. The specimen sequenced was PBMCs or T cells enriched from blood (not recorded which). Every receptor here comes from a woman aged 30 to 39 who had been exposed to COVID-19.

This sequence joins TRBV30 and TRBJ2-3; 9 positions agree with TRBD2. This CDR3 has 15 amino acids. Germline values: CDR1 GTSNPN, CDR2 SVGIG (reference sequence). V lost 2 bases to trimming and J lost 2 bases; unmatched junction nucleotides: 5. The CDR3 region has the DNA TGTGCCTGGAGTCTGACTAGCGGTTCCACAGATACGCAGTATTTT. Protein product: CAWSLTSGSTDTQYF.

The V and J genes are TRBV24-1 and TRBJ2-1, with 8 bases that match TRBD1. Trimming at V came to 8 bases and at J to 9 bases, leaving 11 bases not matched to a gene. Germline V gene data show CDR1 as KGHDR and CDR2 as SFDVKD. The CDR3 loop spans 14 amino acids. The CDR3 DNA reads TGTGCCACCACCCCCGGACAGGGAAGAGGTGAGCAGTTCTTC. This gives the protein CATTPGQGRGEQFF.

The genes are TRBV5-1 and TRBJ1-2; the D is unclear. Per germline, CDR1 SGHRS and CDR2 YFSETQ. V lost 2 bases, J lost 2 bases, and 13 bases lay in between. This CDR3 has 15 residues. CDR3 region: CASSFVPGLNYGYTF. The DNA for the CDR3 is TGCGCCAGCAGCTTCGTTCCGGGGTTGAACTATGGCTACACCTTC.